This TCR beta chain was identified in a study of T-cell reconstitution after alpha-beta-depleted transplantation in children. Study observations and caveats: Several hundred expanded graft clones reportedly gave rise to the alpha-beta T cells present about two months after transplant.

Unique molecular identifiers were used to barcode this TCRbeta library. From the PCR reads, TCRdb called clonotypes with MiXCR, one entry per CDR3 protein. The sample includes hundreds of thousands of distinct CDR3 sequences, 13% of them seen just once. Germline CDR1 is SGHRS and CDR2 is YFSETQ. The CDR3 loop spans 18 amino acids. V was cut by 0 bases and J by 1 base, with 18 bases left in between. About this clonotype itself: The antigen is unknown.

The sequence derives from a girl aged 2-10 years with congenital amegakaryocytic thrombocytopenia, due to receive a stem cell transplant. Material: PBMCs, obtained before TCRalphabeta/CD19-depleted stem cell transplant. The chain is built from TRBV5-1 and TRBJ2-3; D possibly matches TRBD1 or TRBD2 (5 bases each). DNA of the CDR3: TGCGCCAGCAGCTTGGGACGGCCCGGGGCGAGAGGCACAGATACGCAGTATTTT. Its translation: CASSLGRPGARGTDTQYF.